Each of the 15 T cell receptor beta chains below was sequenced from the same sample in a study of radiotherapy plus CTLA-4 blockade in lung cancer. The protocol was immunoSEQ multiplex PCR, while the TCRdb copy is restricted to in-frame clones and leaves out a portion. This table holds 34,000 or so clones, 70% to 75% found once. The material was peripheral blood, obtained from a patient treated with radiotherapy plus ipilimumab. The origin of the receptors is a human donor with non-small cell lung cancer that progressed on radiotherapy plus ipilimumab.

This rearrangement joins TRBV28 to TRBJ1-1; D gene ambiguous. V was shortened by 3 bases and J by 6 bases, with 17 bases between the two germline ends. This CDR3 comprises 15 residues. Germline V gene lookup returns CDR1 MDHEN and CDR2 SYDVKM. The CDR3 DNA reads TGTGCCAGCAGTTTCCTGACCGGGGAGGTTGCTGAAGCTTTCTTT. It is translated as CASSFLTGEVAEAFF.

This clone appeared once. The chain employs TRBV4-3 and TRBJ2-7, with D possibly matching TRBD2 (6 bases). V was shortened by 1 base and J by 0 bases, with 10 bases between the two germline ends. The CDR3 runs to 15 residues. Germline CDR1 LGHNA, CDR2 YSLEER. The CDR3 DNA follows: TGCGCCAGCAGCCAAGCGCGACTAGACTCCTACGAGCAGTACTTC. Translating gives CASSQARLDSYEQYF.

The CDR3 is CASRSGYSNQPQHF. The CDR3 nucleotides are TGTGCCAGCAGGTCAGGCTATAGCAATCAGCCCCAGCATTTT. The chain recombines TRBV6-6 with TRBJ1-5; D is unresolved. The CDR3 is made up of 14 amino acids. Trimming took off 6 bases at V and 0 bases at J, with 9 bases between the two ends. From germline, CDR1 is MNHNY and CDR2 SVGAGI (reference sequence).

This chain joins TRBV9 and TRBJ2-1, with 7 bases fitting TRBD1. The germline V gene encodes CDR1 SGDLS and CDR2 YYNGEE. With V trimmed by 4 bases and J by 4 bases, 8 bases remained unmatched. This CDR3 spans 15 amino acids. The CDR3 reads CASSFSGGGYNEQFF. CDR3 DNA sequence: TGTGCCAGCAGCTTCTCAGGGGGTGGGTACAATGAGCAGTTCTTC. The full variable domain, in which reference TRBV9 and TRBJ2-1 provide the parts outside the CDR3, is DSGVTQTPKHLITATGQRVTLRCSPRSGDLSVYWYQQSLDQGLQFLIQYYNGEERAKGNILERFSAQQFPDLHSELNLSSLELGDSALYFCASSFSGGGYNEQFFGPGTRLTVL.

The chain is built from TRBV4-1 and TRBJ1-1; 8 positions match TRBD1. This CDR3 spans 15 amino acids. Germline CDR1 is MGHRA and CDR2 is YSYEKL. V trimming: 3 bases; J trimming: 4 bases; junction bases outside the gene matches: 7. The CDR3 coding sequence is TGCGCCAGCAGCCACGGACAGGGAGGGCCCACTGAAGCTTTCTTT. Residues: CASSHGQGGPTEAFF.

This chain uses TRBV15 with TRBJ2-4; 9 positions match TRBD1. The CDR3 sequence is 15 residues long. Germline V lookup: CDR1 LNHNV, CDR2 YYDKDF (reference sequence). V lost 0 bases to trimming and J lost 6 bases; unmatched junction nucleotides: 3. The CDR3 here is CATSRDRQGGNIQYF. The CDR3 DNA is TGTGCCACCAGCAGAGATAGACAGGGGGGAAACATTCAGTACTTC.

This chain uses TRBV19 with TRBJ2-4; 8 bases line up with TRBD2. The CDR3 spans 17 residues. V shed 1 base, J shed 1 base, and the junction held 6 bases outside the gene matches. From germline, CDR1 is LNHDA and CDR2 SQIVND (reference sequence). The CDR3 nucleotides read TGTGCCAGTAGTATAGCTGAGCGGGAGCCCGCCAAAAACATTCAGTACTTC. This sequence encodes CASSIAEREPAKNIQYF.

This clone was observed a handful of times. The CDR3: CASSYPGEGSQPQHF. The CDR3 coding sequence is TGTGCCAGCAGTTACCCCGGGGAAGGGAGTCAGCCCCAGCATTTT. The chain joins TRBV28 to TRBJ1-5; D unresolved. The germline V and J ends were trimmed by 4 bases and 6 bases, with 16 bases remaining between them. Germline V gives CDR1 MDHEN, CDR2 SYDVKM. CDR3 length: 15 residues.

The chain is built from TRBV25-1 and TRBJ1-3; 8 nucleotides align to TRBD1. Germline V CDR1 and CDR2: MGHDK, SYGVNS. V gave up 1 base and J gave up 0 bases; unmatched junction bases: 8. CDR3 size: 18 residues. The CDR3 is CASSESPGQGFSGNTIYF. The CDR3 DNA reads TGTGCCAGCAGTGAATCCCCTGGACAGGGATTCTCTGGAAACACCATATATTTT.

This clone was detected once. The chain recombines TRBV28 with TRBJ2-5, with 8 bases identical to TRBD1. Germline V lookup: CDR1 MDHEN, CDR2 SYDVKM. The V segment lost 5 bases and the J segment 5 bases; nucleotides outside the gene matches: 13. This CDR3 is built from 16 residues. CDR3 residues: CASSPLGQGMVETQYF. In DNA, the CDR3 is TGTGCCAGCAGTCCCCTAGGACAGGGTATGGTGGAGACCCAGTACTTC.

The chain combines TRBV7-9 with TRBJ1-2; 8 bases agree with TRBD1. With V trimmed by 5 bases and J by 8 bases, 7 bases remained unmatched. The CDR3 loop spans 13 amino acids. CDR1 and CDR2 (germline): SEHNR, FQNEAQ (reference sequence). Here the CDR3 reads CASSPRGLYGYTF. DNA for the CDR3: TGTGCCAGCAGCCCCAGGGGGCTGTACGGCTACACCTTC.

V and J are TRBV2 and TRBJ1-6; D gene ambiguous. Germline values: CDR1 SNHLY, CDR2 FYNNEI. The CDR3 is made up of 15 amino acids. V lost 2 bases and J 8 bases, leaving 13 bases between the germline ends. DNA for the CDR3: TGTGCCAGCAGTGAAAACGGAGGGAACTATTCACCCCTCCACTTT. This gives the protein CASSENGGNYSPLHF.

The rearrangement links TRBV5-1 to TRBJ2-7; a weak D match, TRBD2 (6 bases). Trimming cost V 4 bases and J 3 bases, with 14 bases left between them. Germline CDR1 is SGHRS and CDR2 is YFSETQ. The CDR3 covers 14 residues. The CDR3 region is CASSLAGPSYEQYF. The CDR3 DNA follows: TGCGCCAGCAGCCTCGCGGGACCCAGCTACGAGCAGTACTTC.

As DNA, the CDR3 is TGTGCCAGCAGTTTGGGCAGGAACACTGAAGCTTTCTTT. Amino acids: CASSLGRNTEAFF. V gene TRBV28 combines with J gene TRBJ1-1; the D is unclear. V shed 3 bases and J shed 1 base, with 6 bases lying between them. The CDR3 consists of 13 residues. Germline V CDR1 and CDR2: MDHEN, SYDVKM.

This clone was seen a handful of times. The genes are TRBV19 and TRBJ1-4; maybe TRBD1 (6 bases). The V end was cut by 6 bases, the J end by 10 bases, with 24 bases between. Germline V gene data show CDR1 as LNHDA and CDR2 as SQIVND (reference sequence). This CDR3 has 16 residues. The CDR3 DNA sequence: TGTGCCAGTAGCGGCCTAAAGGGGGACACCAATACAAAACTGTTTTTT. This sequence encodes CASSGLKGDTNTKLFF.